Listed below are T cell receptor beta chains from one sample, sequenced in a study of blood T cells in healthy people across ages. TCRdb re-called the 5' RACE reads with MiXCR, one entry per CDR3 protein. The sample shows about 1.1 million distinct CDR3 sequences, 35% to 40% of them seen only once. Sequencing was done on a sample of blood. Receptor source: a man between 18 and 35 years old in good health. Each CDR3 is given with its conserved first and last residue. D genes are given only for firm matches. Expanded clones get a size class; other rows say once, few or many, or leave the size out.

abundance: NA; d_gene: NA; v_gene: TRBV3-1; j_gene: TRBJ1-1; CDR3nt: TGTGCCAGCAGCCAGGCAGGGATGGCTTTCTTT; CDR3aa: CASSQAGMAFF
abundance: few; d_gene: TRBD1; v_gene: TRBV12-3/TRBV12-4; j_gene: TRBJ1-1; CDR3nt: TGTGCCAGCAGTTTCACAGGGGAGAACACTGAAGCTTTCTTT; CDR3aa: CASSFTGENTEAFF
abundance: few; d_gene: TRBD2; v_gene: TRBV27; j_gene: TRBJ2-7; CDR3nt: TGTGCCAGCAGTTTCTCAGGGACTAGCGGGGCCTTCTACGAGCAGTACTTC; CDR3aa: CASSFSGTSGAFYEQYF
abundance: few; d_gene: NA; v_gene: TRBV3-1; j_gene: TRBJ1-1; CDR3nt: TGTGCCAGCAGCGCGGCTCAGGGTAGCACTGAAGCTTTCTTT; CDR3aa: CASSAAQGSTEAFF
abundance: NA; d_gene: NA; v_gene: TRBV2; j_gene: TRBJ2-7; CDR3nt: TGTGCCAGCAGTGACGGGGGTATCTCCTACGAGCAGTACTTC; CDR3aa: CASSDGGISYEQYF
abundance: few; d_gene: NA; v_gene: TRBV11-2; j_gene: TRBJ1-6; CDR3nt: TGTGCCAGCAGCACTCAGGGAACCAGGTCACCCCTCCACTTT; CDR3aa: CASSTQGTRSPLHF
abundance: NA; d_gene: NA; v_gene: TRBV20-1; j_gene: TRBJ2-5; CDR3nt: TGCAGTGCTCTACAGGGGGGGTACTACAATGAGCAGTACTTC; CDR3aa: CSALQGGYYNEQYF
abundance: NA; d_gene: NA; v_gene: TRBV6-2/TRBV6-3; j_gene: TRBJ2-1; CDR3nt: TGTGCCAGTGGCTTCTACAATGAGCAGTTCTTC; CDR3aa: CASGFYNEQFF
abundance: few; d_gene: NA; v_gene: TRBV20-1; j_gene: TRBJ2-1; CDR3nt: TGCAGTGCGAGGGTGGGGAATCCTCCCAATGAGCAGTTCTTC; CDR3aa: CSARVGNPPNEQFF
abundance: NA; d_gene: NA; v_gene: TRBV20-1; j_gene: TRBJ1-2; CDR3nt: TGCAGTGCCGATACCGGGACGGGGGATGATGGCTACACCTTC; CDR3aa: CSADTGTGDDGYTF
abundance: once; d_gene: TRBD2; v_gene: TRBV5-1; j_gene: TRBJ2-1; CDR3nt: TGCGCCAGCAGATCCGGGGGGGGATACAATGAGCAGTTCTTC; CDR3aa: CASRSGGGYNEQFF
abundance: many; d_gene: NA; v_gene: TRBV6-5; j_gene: TRBJ2-3; CDR3nt: TGTGCCAGCAGTAGATATACGGGCCGCGGTACGCAGTATTTT; CDR3aa: CASSRYTGRGTQYF
abundance: NA; d_gene: NA; v_gene: TRBV2; j_gene: TRBJ1-2; CDR3nt: TGTGCCAGCATTATCGATCGACAGACAGCTAACTATGGCTACACCTTC; CDR3aa: CASIIDRQTANYGYTF
abundance: few; d_gene: TRBD2; v_gene: TRBV7-3; j_gene: TRBJ2-3; CDR3nt: TGTGCCAGCAGCGCCGGGACTAGCGGACACACAGATACGCAGTATTTT; CDR3aa: CASSAGTSGHTDTQYF